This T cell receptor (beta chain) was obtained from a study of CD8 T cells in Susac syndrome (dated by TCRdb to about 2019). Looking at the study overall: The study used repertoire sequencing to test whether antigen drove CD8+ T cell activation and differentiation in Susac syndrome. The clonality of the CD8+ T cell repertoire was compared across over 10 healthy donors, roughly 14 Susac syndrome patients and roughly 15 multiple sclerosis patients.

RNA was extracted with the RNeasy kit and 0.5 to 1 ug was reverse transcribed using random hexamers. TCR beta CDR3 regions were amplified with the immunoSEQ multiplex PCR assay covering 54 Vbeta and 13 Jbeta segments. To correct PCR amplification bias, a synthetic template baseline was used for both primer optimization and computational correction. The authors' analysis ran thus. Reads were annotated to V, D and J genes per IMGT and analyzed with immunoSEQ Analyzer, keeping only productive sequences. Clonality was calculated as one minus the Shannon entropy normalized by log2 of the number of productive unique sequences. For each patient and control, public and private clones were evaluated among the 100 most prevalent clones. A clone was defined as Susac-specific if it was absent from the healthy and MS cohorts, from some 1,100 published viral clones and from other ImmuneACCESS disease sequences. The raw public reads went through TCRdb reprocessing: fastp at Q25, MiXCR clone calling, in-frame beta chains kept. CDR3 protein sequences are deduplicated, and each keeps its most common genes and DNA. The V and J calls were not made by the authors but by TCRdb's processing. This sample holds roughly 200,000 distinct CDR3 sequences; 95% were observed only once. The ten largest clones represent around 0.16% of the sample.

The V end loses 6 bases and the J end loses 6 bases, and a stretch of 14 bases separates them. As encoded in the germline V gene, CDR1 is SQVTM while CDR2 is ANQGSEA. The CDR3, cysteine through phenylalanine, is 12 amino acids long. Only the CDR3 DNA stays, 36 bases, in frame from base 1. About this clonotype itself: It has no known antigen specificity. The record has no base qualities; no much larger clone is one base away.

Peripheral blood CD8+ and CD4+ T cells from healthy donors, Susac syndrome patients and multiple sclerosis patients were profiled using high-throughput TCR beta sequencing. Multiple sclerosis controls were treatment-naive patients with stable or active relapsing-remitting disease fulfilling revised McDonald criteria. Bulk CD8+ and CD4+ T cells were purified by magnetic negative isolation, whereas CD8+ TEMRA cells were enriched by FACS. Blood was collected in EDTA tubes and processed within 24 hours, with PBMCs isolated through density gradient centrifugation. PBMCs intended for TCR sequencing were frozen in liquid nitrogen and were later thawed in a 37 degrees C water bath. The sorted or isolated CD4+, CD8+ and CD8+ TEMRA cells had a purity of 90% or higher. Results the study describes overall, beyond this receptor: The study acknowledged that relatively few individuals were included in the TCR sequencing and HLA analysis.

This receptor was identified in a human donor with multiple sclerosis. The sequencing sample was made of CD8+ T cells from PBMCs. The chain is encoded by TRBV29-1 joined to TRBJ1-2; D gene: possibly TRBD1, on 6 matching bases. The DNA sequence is TGCAGCGTATTGATGGGGGGCCATGGCTACACCTTC. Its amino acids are CSVLMGGHGYTF.